What follows are 20 T cell receptor beta chains derived from one specimen sequenced in a study of control samples from healthy donors and cancer patients. The table came from immunoSEQ multiplex PCR; TCRdb's copy has only in-frame clones and leaves some out. The table has roughly 63,000 clones, roughly 90% seen once. Sequencing input: PBMCs. These receptors were taken from a middle-aged man with colorectal cancer.

The genes are TRBV7-9 and TRBJ2-6; D may correspond to TRBD1 or TRBD2 (5 bases each). This CDR3 comprises 16 residues. Germline V CDR1 and CDR2: SEHNR, FQNEAQ (reference sequence). Trimming removed 6 bases at V and 2 bases at J, with 14 bases between. CDR3 sequence: CASSRGTGTGANVLTF. In DNA form, the CDR3 reads TGTGCCAGCAGTCGAGGGACGGGGACTGGGGCCAACGTCCTGACTTTC.

The chain joins TRBV11-2 to TRBJ1-2; maybe TRBD1 (5 bases). V was shortened by 0 bases and J by 3 bases, with 11 bases between the two germline ends. Germline V lookup: CDR1 SGHAT, CDR2 FQNNGV. The CDR3 has 15 residues. The CDR3, as DNA: TGTGCCAGCAGCTTAGATCTGGGGCCGGACTATGGCTACACCTTC. It codes for CASSLDLGPDYGYTF.

This chain links TRBV5-5 with TRBJ1-2; no clear D gene. Germline V gene sequence: CDR1 SGHKS, CDR2 YYEKEE (reference sequence). Between the trimmed V and J ends, which lost 4 bases and 8 bases, there was a span of 24 bases. CDR3 length: 16 amino acids. Written as DNA, the CDR3 is TGTGCCAGCAGCCCGGATGTGGACGCCCGACCAGGCGGCTACACCTTC. Amino acids: CASSPDVDARPGGYTF.

This chain connects TRBV6-5 to TRBJ1-4; maybe TRBD1 (5 bases). Germline lookup yields CDR1 MNHEY and CDR2 SVGAGI. The CDR3 extends over 15 amino acids. The V gene lost 8 bases and the J gene lost 0 bases, with 13 bases spanning the gap. The DNA of the CDR3 is TGTGCCAGCCGGGGCGGATTTACAACTAATGAAAAACTGTTTTTT. Translating gives CASRGGFTTNEKLFF.

This chain connects TRBV7-2 to TRBJ2-7; D tentatively reads TRBD1 or TRBD2 (5 bases each). Germline V gene data show CDR1 as SGHTA and CDR2 as FQGNSA. Trimming removed 0 bases from V and 4 bases from J, with 13 bases in between. The CDR3 is made up of 15 amino acids. The CDR3 sequence: CASSLASGPRYEQYF. The CDR3 bases are TGTGCCAGCAGCTTAGCCTCGGGACCCAGATACGAGCAGTACTTC.

The chain carries TRBV5-1 and TRBJ1-3; D remains ambiguous. There are 17 residues in the CDR3. V gave up 0 bases and J gave up 0 bases, with 13 bases separating them. Per germline, CDR1 SGHRS and CDR2 YFSETQ. CDR3: CASSLDGVAASGNTIYF. For the CDR3, the DNA is TGCGCCAGCAGCTTGGACGGGGTTGCAGCCTCTGGAAACACCATATATTTT. Using reference TRBV5-1 and TRBJ1-3 for the parts outside the CDR3, the full variable domain is KAGVTQTPRYLIKTRGQQVTLSCSPISGHRSVSWYQQTPGQGLQFLFEYFSETQRNKGNFPGRFSGRQFSNSRSEMNVSTLELGDSALYLCASSLDGVAASGNTIYFGEGSWLTVV.

This chain uses TRBV9 with TRBJ1-6; D not resolved. With 0 bases removed from V and 4 bases from J, the gap between germline ends came to 8 bases. This CDR3 contains 15 residues. Germline V gene data show CDR1 as SGDLS and CDR2 as YYNGEE. The CDR3 protein is CASSVDAVYNSPLHF. CDR3 in DNA: TGTGCCAGCAGCGTAGATGCAGTTTATAATTCACCCCTCCACTTT.

This clone was recorded a few times. V usage is TRBV30 and J usage is TRBJ1-1; tentatively, D is TRBD1 (6 bases). The germline gives CDR1 GTSNPN, CDR2 SVGIG (reference sequence). This CDR3 region has 14 residues. V lost 8 bases and J 1 base, leaving 17 bases between the germline ends. CDR3 loop: CARARGHENTEAFF. CDR3 sequence (DNA): TGTGCCCGGGCTAGGGGACACGAGAACACTGAAGCTTTCTTT. The whole variable domain, remainder taken from reference TRBV30 and TRBJ1-1, is SQTIHQWPATLVQPVGSPLSLECTVEGTSNPNLYWYRQAAGRGLQLLFYSVGIGQISSEVPQNLSASRPQDRQFILSSKKLLLSDSGFYLCARARGHENTEAFFGQGTRLTVV.

The chain employs TRBV19 and TRBJ1-2; the D is unclear. CDR1 and CDR2 (germline): LNHDA, SQIVND (reference sequence). The CDR3 spans 14 residues. V was trimmed by 7 bases and J by 4 bases, leaving 16 bases between them. Here the CDR3 DNA reads TGTGCCAGTAAACCAGAGGGCAGAATCTATGGCTACACCTTC. The encoded protein is CASKPEGRIYGYTF.

The chain is built from TRBV7-2 and TRBJ2-6; 7 positions match TRBD1. The CDR3 totals 16 residues. V gave up 3 bases and J gave up 0 bases; unmatched junction bases: 2. Germline V lookup: CDR1 SGHTA, CDR2 FQGNSA. The CDR3 DNA is TGTGCCAGCAGCTTGGACAGGTTCTCTGGGGCCAACGTCCTGACTTTC. It yields the protein CASSLDRFSGANVLTF.

The chain is built from TRBV12-3 or TRBV12-4 and TRBJ1-1; the match to TRBD1 covers 8 bases. Trimming at V came to 7 bases and at J to 1 base, leaving 2 bases not matched to a gene. This CDR3 is 13 amino acids long. This CDR3 reads CASTGTGNTEAFF. The CDR3 nucleotides read TGTGCCAGCACCGGGACAGGGAACACTGAAGCTTTCTTT.

This chain's CDR3 is CASSLRTQRDTQYF. The CDR3 DNA sequence: TGTGCCAGCAGCTTGAGGACCCAGCGCGATACGCAGTATTTT. The rearrangement joins TRBV5-4 to TRBJ2-3; D is undetermined. Germline loops: CDR1 SGHNT, CDR2 YYREEE (reference sequence). V lost 1 base and J lost 6, with 12 bases in between. This CDR3 is 14 amino acids long.

V is TRBV15 and J is TRBJ2-3, with 7 bases fitting TRBD1. The germline V gene has CDR1 LNHNV and CDR2 YYDKDF (reference sequence). This CDR3 spans 13 amino acids. After removal of 1 base from V and 9 bases from J, the junction contained 4 bases not matched to a gene. CDR3 bases: TGTGCCACCAGCAGAGGAGGGACAGCCACGCAGTATTTT. It yields the protein CATSRGGTATQYF.

With regard to this clone: Other DNA sequences from this sample encode an identical CDR3 as well. The chain couples TRBV4-3 to TRBJ1-5; TRBD1 aligns across 8 bases. Losses at the gene ends were 5 bases for V and 4 bases for J; bases not matched to a gene: 10. CDR1 and CDR2 from the germline V gene are LGHNA and YSLEER. This CDR3 contains 16 residues. CDR3 region: CASSSQGAGVNQPQHF. The CDR3 DNA is TGCGCCAGCAGCTCGCAGGGGGCGGGTGTTAATCAGCCCCAGCATTTT.

This chain joins TRBV9 and TRBJ2-1; perhaps TRBD1 as D (6 bases). Per germline, CDR1 SGDLS and CDR2 YYNGEE. V lost 4 bases, J lost 7 bases, and 21 bases lay in between. The CDR3 is 16 residues long. The CDR3 DNA sequence: TGTGCCAGCAGCCCGGGAACAGGGAAGGGACGGAATGAGCAGTTCTTC. It codes for CASSPGTGKGRNEQFF.

This clone has a single count. The rearrangement links TRBV5-1 to TRBJ2-3; 9 bases fit TRBD2. The V and J ends lost 1 base and 2 bases, in that order; junction bases with no gene match: 2. The CDR3 extends over 15 amino acids. Germline V gives CDR1 SGHRS, CDR2 YFSETQ. The DNA of the CDR3 is TGCGCCAGCAGCTTGCAGCGGGGGGCCACAGATACGCAGTATTTT. It encodes CASSLQRGATDTQYF.

The chain recombines TRBV2 with TRBJ1-2, with TRBD1 as a possible D gene (6 bases). The V gene lost 6 bases and the J gene lost 4 bases, with 15 bases spanning the gap. The CDR3 consists of 14 residues. Germline CDR1 SNHLY, CDR2 FYNNEI. CDR3 sequence (DNA): TGTGCCAGCAGGCACCCAACAGGGCTCTATGGCTACACCTTC. Encoded protein: CASRHPTGLYGYTF.

The chain combines TRBV19 with TRBJ2-1, with 9 bases identical to TRBD1. The germline V gene encodes CDR1 LNHDA and CDR2 SQIVND (reference sequence). The CDR3 is made up of 15 amino acids. V shed 6 bases and J 8 bases; nucleotides not matched to a gene: 11. The CDR3 loop is CASRTSGQGGYEQFF. In DNA form, the CDR3 reads TGTGCCAGTAGAACCTCGGGACAGGGCGGTTATGAGCAGTTCTTC.

The chain employs TRBV6-5 and TRBJ1-2, with TRBD1 identical over 9 bases. Germline V lookup: CDR1 MNHEY, CDR2 SVGAGI. The V segment lost 5 bases and the J segment 4 bases; nucleotides outside the gene matches: 5. The CDR3 is 14 amino acids. CDR3 DNA: TGTGCCAGCAGTACAGGGGGCGCAGTCTATGGCTACACCTTC. Translation: CASSTGGAVYGYTF.

The chain uses TRBV15 and TRBJ1-3; D possibly corresponds to TRBD1 (5 bases). CDR1 LNHNV and CDR2 YYDKDF come from the germline V gene (reference sequence). The V end lost 0 bases, the J end lost 0 bases, and 12 bases lay between the germline ends. The CDR3 consists of 17 residues. The CDR3 DNA reads as TGTGCCACCAGCAGAGATCGGGGGGGGATCTCTGGAAACACCATATATTTT. Protein: CATSRDRGGISGNTIYF.